This TCR beta chain was identified during a study of T cells in Graves' hyperthyroidism and ophthalmopathy. This clonotype was counted a few times. Amplified TCR beta CDR3 regions derived from RNA transcripts. Initially, a first-round RT-PCR of the TCR CDR3 employed the HTBI primer set. Via MiXCR, TCRdb re-called the multiplex PCR reads, giving one row per CDR3 protein. The table shows about 560,000 distinct CDR3 sequences, with 16% occurring only once. The material sequenced was blood. This receptor was identified in a woman under 30 with Graves' hyperthyroidism.

CDR3 DNA: TGTGCCAGCAGCTCCGGGCGGACAGGGCTCACCGGGGAGCTGTTTTTT. Protein product: CASSSGRTGLTGELFF. The rearrangement links TRBV7-8 to TRBJ2-2; 8 nucleotides match TRBD1. The V segment lost 4 bases and the J segment 4 bases; nucleotides outside the gene matches: 8. Germline CDR1 is SGHVS and CDR2 is FQNEAQ. The CDR3 totals 16 residues.